This TCR beta chain was sequenced for a study of T cells in Graves' hyperthyroidism and ophthalmopathy. Amplified TCR beta CDR3 regions derived from RNA transcripts. Researchers ran a first-round RT-PCR on the TCR CDR3 using the HTBI primer set. TCRdb re-called the multiplex PCR reads with MiXCR, one entry per CDR3 protein. The sample includes 500,000 to 750,000 distinct CDR3 sequences, 46% of them seen just once. Trimming took 4 bases from V and 3 from J, leaving 14 bases between them. The CDR3 runs to 15 residues. Per the germline V gene, CDR1 is SGHRS and CDR2 is YFSETQ. Comment on this clonotype: Its specificity is not known.

General observations from the study: Ophthalmopathy was predicted by the model a median of approximately 6 months ahead of onset.

This clonotype was obtained from a woman aged 18-29 years with Graves' hyperthyroidism. This chain links TRBV5-1 with TRBJ1-5; D unclear. The sample consisted of peripheral blood or thyroid tissue (not recorded which). CDR3 amino acids: CASSPTDEINQPQHF. CDR3 nucleotides: TGCGCCAGCAGCCCGACGGATGAGATCAATCAGCCCCAGCATTTT.